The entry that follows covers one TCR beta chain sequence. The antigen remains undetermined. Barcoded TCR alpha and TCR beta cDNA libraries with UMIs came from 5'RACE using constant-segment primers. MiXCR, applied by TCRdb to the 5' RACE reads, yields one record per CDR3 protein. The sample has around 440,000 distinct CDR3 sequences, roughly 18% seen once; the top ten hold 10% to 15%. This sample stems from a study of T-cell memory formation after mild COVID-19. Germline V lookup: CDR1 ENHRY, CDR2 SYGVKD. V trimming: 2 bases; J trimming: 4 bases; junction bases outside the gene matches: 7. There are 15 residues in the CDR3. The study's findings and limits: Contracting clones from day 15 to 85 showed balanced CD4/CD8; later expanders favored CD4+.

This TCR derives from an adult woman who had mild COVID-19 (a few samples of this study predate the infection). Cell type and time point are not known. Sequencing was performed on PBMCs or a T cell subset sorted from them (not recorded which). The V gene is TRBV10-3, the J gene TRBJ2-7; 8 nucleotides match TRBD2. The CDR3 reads CAISEGKRETYEQYF. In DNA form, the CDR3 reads TGTGCCATCAGTGAGGGGAAGCGGGAGACGTACGAGCAGTACTTC.